Each of the 17 T cell receptor beta chains below was sequenced from the same sample in a study of cytotoxic CD8 clonotypes in ibrutinib-treated CLL. TCRdb's copy holds only in-frame clones and misses some; the assay was immunoSEQ multiplex PCR. The repertoire has 150,000 or so clones, approximately 80% of them found once; the top ten carry approximately 7.6%. The material sequenced was PBMCs, taken after 36 months of ibrutinib treatment. Source of these receptors: a human donor with chronic lymphocytic leukemia.

The genes are TRBV7-9 and TRBJ1-4; no firm D call. V was trimmed by 1 base and J by 5 bases, leaving 11 bases between them. The CDR3 loop spans 15 amino acids. Germline V gene sequence: CDR1 SEHNR, CDR2 FQNEAQ (reference sequence). CDR3 residues: CASSLDLGWNEKLFF. The CDR3, as DNA: TGTGCCAGCAGCTTAGACCTGGGGTGGAATGAAAAACTGTTTTTT.

The chain couples TRBV29-1 to TRBJ1-1; no clear D gene. In germline, CDR1 is SQVTM, CDR2 ANQGSEA. V dropped 4 bases and J dropped 3 bases, with 12 bases sitting between them. This CDR3 comprises 13 residues. DNA of the CDR3: TGCAGCGTTGGGGGTGTCGGGGACACTGAAGCTTTCTTT. Amino acid sequence: CSVGGVGDTEAFF.

This clone was seen once. The CDR3 nucleotides are TGTGCCAGCAGCTTAGGGGGCTTCTCGGCTTTCTTT. Translated, it gives CASSLGGFSAFF. This sequence joins TRBV7-2 and TRBJ1-1; maybe TRBD1 (5 bases). CDR1 is SGHTA and CDR2 is FQGNSA in the germline V gene. CDR3 size: 12 residues. With 1 base removed from V and 11 bases from J, the gap between germline ends came to 11 bases.

The chain combines TRBV5-6 with TRBJ2-7, with 10 nucleotides matching TRBD1. V was clipped by 4 bases and J by 1 base; unmatched bases: 5. The length of the CDR3 is 15 residues. Germline V gene lookup returns CDR1 SGHDT and CDR2 YYEEEE. The CDR3 region is CASSLTGGMSYEQYF. The DNA of the CDR3 is TGTGCCAGCAGCCTGACAGGGGGCATGTCCTACGAGCAGTACTTC.

This clone was counted once. The V gene is TRBV18, the J gene TRBJ1-5; D perhaps matches TRBD1 (5 bases). Germline V gene lookup returns CDR1 KGHSH and CDR2 LQKENI. Deletions cut 3 bases from V and 2 bases from J, with 8 bases between. CDR3 size: 14 residues. CDR3 loop: CASSPGVGNQPQHF. DNA for the CDR3: TGTGCCAGCTCACCGGGGGTCGGCAATCAGCCCCAGCATTTT.

This chain links TRBV7-6 with TRBJ2-1; 7 nucleotides line up with TRBD1. V shed 2 bases and J 4 bases; nucleotides not matched to a gene: 5. The CDR3 runs 15 residues. Germline lookup yields CDR1 SGHVS and CDR2 FNYEAQ. CDR3 amino acids: CASSLSGQTYNEQFF. CDR3 sequence (DNA): TGTGCCAGCAGCTTATCGGGACAGACGTACAATGAGCAGTTCTTC.

Worth noting for this clone: The same CDR3 also results from other DNA sequences found in this sample. The V call is TRBV27, the J call TRBJ2-7; 11 bases match TRBD1. The CDR3 is 14 residues long. V was clipped by 5 bases and J by 3 bases; unmatched bases: 3. Per the germline V gene, CDR1 is MNHEY and CDR2 is SMNVEV (reference sequence). The chain's CDR3 is CASSPGTGGYEQYF. In DNA form, the CDR3 reads TGTGCCAGCAGTCCCGGGACAGGGGGCTACGAGCAGTACTTC.

In its sample, this clone was seen a few times. V is TRBV10-3 and J is TRBJ1-1; TRBD1 matches 8 bases. CDR3 length: 15 residues. Germline CDR1 ENHRY, CDR2 SYGVKD. Losses at the gene ends were 10 bases for V and 1 base for J; bases not matched to a gene: 11. Written as DNA, the CDR3 is TGTGCCACCCTCGGACAGGGAGGAGGGAACACTGAAGCTTTCTTT. This gives the protein CATLGQGGGNTEAFF.

The chain combines TRBV28 with TRBJ2-7; 9 bases map to TRBD1. The germline gives CDR1 MDHEN, CDR2 SYDVKM. The CDR3 is 16 residues long. V dropped 4 bases and J dropped 4; count of bases not matched to a gene: 11. CDR3 sequence reads: CASSSRRGTGPYEQYF. In nucleotides, the CDR3 is TGTGCCAGCAGTTCGAGGCGCGGGACAGGGCCTTACGAGCAGTACTTC.

The rearrangement uses TRBV7-9 and TRBJ1-1; 8 bases match TRBD1. Unmatched junction bases numbered 3, after V lost 2 bases and J lost 4 bases. This CDR3 contains 14 residues. CDR1 and CDR2 (germline): SEHNR, FQNEAQ (reference sequence). The CDR3 DNA sequence: TGTGCCAGCAGCTTACCAGGGACAGGCACTGAAGCTTTCTTT. It translates to CASSLPGTGTEAFF. The full variable domain, completed using reference TRBV7-9 and TRBJ1-1, is DTGVSQNPRHKITKRGQNVTFRCDPISEHNRLYWYRQTLGQGPEFLTYFQNEAQLEKSRLLSDRFSAERPKGSFSTLEIQRTEQGDSAMYLCASSLPGTGTEAFFGQGTRLTVV.

J is TRBJ1-5 and V is TRBV7-9; D gene unclear. The CDR3 consists of 15 residues. Trimming stripped 2 bases from V and 3 bases from J, with 11 bases between. CDR1 SEHNR and CDR2 FQNEAQ come from the germline V gene (reference sequence). This CDR3 reads CASSLNSLPNQPQHF. The CDR3 DNA reads as TGTGCCAGCAGCTTAAACAGTCTGCCCAATCAGCCCCAGCATTTT.

About this clone: Different DNA sequences within this sample yield the same CDR3. The CDR3, as DNA: TGTGCCAGCTCACCTTATGACACCAGCTCTGGAAACACCATATATTTT. It encodes CASSPYDTSSGNTIYF. The genes are TRBV18 and TRBJ1-3; no reliable D call. Germline lookup yields CDR1 KGHSH and CDR2 LQKENI. The CDR3 sequence is 16 residues long. V dropped 3 bases and J dropped 0 bases, with 12 bases sitting between them.

The gene calls are TRBV6-1 and TRBJ1-2; no definite D call. Germline CDR1 and CDR2: MNHNS and SASEGT. V was shortened by 1 base and J by 1 base, with 1 base between the two germline ends. The CDR3 is 12 residues long. CDR3 amino acids: CASSEVNYGYTF. The CDR3 DNA follows: TGTGCCAGCAGTGAAGTTAACTATGGCTACACCTTC.

The chain links TRBV28 to TRBJ1-2; weak D call: TRBD1 (6 bases). From germline, CDR1 is MDHEN and CDR2 SYDVKM. This CDR3 contains 15 residues. V lost 3 bases to trimming and J lost 2 bases, with 13 bases between them. The CDR3 here is CASSFKVRGNYGYTF. CDR3 DNA sequence: TGTGCCAGCAGTTTTAAAGTGAGGGGGAACTATGGCTACACCTTC.

V gene TRBV14 combines with J gene TRBJ1-2; D remains unclear. The CDR3 length is 13 residues. The germline V gene encodes CDR1 SGHDN and CDR2 FVKESK. V shed 4 bases and J shed 2 bases, with 8 bases lying between them. Written as DNA, the CDR3 is TGTGCCAGCAGCCCCCGGATCAACTATGGCTACACCTTC. This encodes CASSPRINYGYTF.

The chain has TRBV5-1 and TRBJ2-1; no clear D. The germline V and J ends were trimmed by 0 bases and 8 bases, with 9 bases remaining between them. The CDR3 runs to 13 residues. CDR1 and CDR2 (germline): SGHRS, YFSETQ. CDR3 sequence: CASSLVVSDEQFF. Written as DNA, the CDR3 is TGCGCCAGCAGCTTGGTTGTTTCGGATGAGCAGTTCTTC.

This clone appeared a single time. The chain carries TRBV10-3 and TRBJ1-2; D is undetermined. This CDR3 comprises 14 residues. The V gene lost 0 bases and the J gene lost 7 bases, with 12 bases spanning the gap. Germline loops: CDR1 ENHRY, CDR2 SYGVKD. The CDR3 nucleotides read TGTGCCATCAGTGAGTCGGGAGCGAGGGCTGGCTACACCTTC. It specifies CAISESGARAGYTF.